The 4 T cell receptor beta chains in this list originate from one sample, sequenced in a study of blood T cell repertoires in COVID-19. Generated by immunoSEQ multiplex PCR, the TCRdb table keeps only in-frame clones and is missing some. The data contain roughly 150,000 clones, less than 90% of them singletons. What was sequenced was PBMCs or T cells enriched from blood (not recorded which). These TCRs come from a woman aged 45-65 years who had recovered from COVID-19.

In nucleotides, the CDR3 is TGTGCCAGCAGCCCGGTGGAGGGTAGAAGGAATGAGCAGTTCTTC. Residues: CASSPVEGRRNEQFF. The chain carries TRBV7-2 and TRBJ2-1; D perhaps matches TRBD2 (6 bases). CDR3 length: 15 amino acids. Trimming pared 5 bases from V and 7 bases from J, leaving 18 bases between. Germline V lookup: CDR1 SGHTA, CDR2 FQGNSA.

The chain has TRBV2 and TRBJ1-5; D not certain. This CDR3 contains 13 residues. Germline-derived CDR1 and CDR2 are SNHLY and FYNNEI. Trimming took off 3 bases at V and 7 bases at J, with 10 bases between the two ends. CDR3 in amino acids: CASSERAWQPQHF. The CDR3 region has the DNA TGTGCCAGCAGTGAGAGGGCCTGGCAGCCCCAGCATTTT.

This clone was seen a handful of times. The chain carries TRBV28 and TRBJ1-5, with 7 bases aligning to TRBD1. The CDR3 contains 14 residues. J lost 3 bases, V lost 6 bases, and 5 bases had no gene match. Germline V gives CDR1 MDHEN, CDR2 SYDVKM. CDR3 nucleotide sequence: TGTGCCAGCAGCGGGGGACAGAACAATCAGCCCCAGCATTTT. This gives the protein CASSGGQNNQPQHF.

V is TRBV29-1 and J is TRBJ1-2; D unresolved. Deletions cut 4 bases from V and 1 base from J, with 13 bases between. Germline lookup yields CDR1 SQVTM and CDR2 ANQGSEA. The CDR3 has 14 amino acids. Here the CDR3 reads CSVVGGSRNYGYTF. CDR3 in DNA: TGCAGCGTTGTGGGAGGGTCCCGTAACTATGGCTACACCTTC.